This TCR beta chain derives from a study of T cells in Graves' hyperthyroidism and ophthalmopathy. This clonotype appeared many times. The CDR3 has 13 residues. Germline loops: CDR1 LGHDT, CDR2 YNNKEL (reference sequence). The ends lost 6 bases at V and 6 bases at J; junction bases unmatched: 5. The TCR beta CDR3 regions underwent amplification using RNA transcripts as the source. TCR CDR3 regions were first amplified by RT-PCR with HTBI primers. TCRdb passed the multiplex PCR reads through MiXCR, listing each CDR3 protein once. This table holds 300,000 to 400,000 distinct CDR3 sequences, approximately 13% found once.

The chain carries TRBV3-1 and TRBJ2-7, with 10 bases identical to TRBD1. The specimen was blood. This TCR was sampled from a woman aged 55-69 years with Graves' hyperthyroidism. This CDR3 reads CASSQDRGSEQYF. The CDR3 nucleotides read TGTGCCAGCAGTCAGGACAGGGGGAGCGAGCAGTACTTC.